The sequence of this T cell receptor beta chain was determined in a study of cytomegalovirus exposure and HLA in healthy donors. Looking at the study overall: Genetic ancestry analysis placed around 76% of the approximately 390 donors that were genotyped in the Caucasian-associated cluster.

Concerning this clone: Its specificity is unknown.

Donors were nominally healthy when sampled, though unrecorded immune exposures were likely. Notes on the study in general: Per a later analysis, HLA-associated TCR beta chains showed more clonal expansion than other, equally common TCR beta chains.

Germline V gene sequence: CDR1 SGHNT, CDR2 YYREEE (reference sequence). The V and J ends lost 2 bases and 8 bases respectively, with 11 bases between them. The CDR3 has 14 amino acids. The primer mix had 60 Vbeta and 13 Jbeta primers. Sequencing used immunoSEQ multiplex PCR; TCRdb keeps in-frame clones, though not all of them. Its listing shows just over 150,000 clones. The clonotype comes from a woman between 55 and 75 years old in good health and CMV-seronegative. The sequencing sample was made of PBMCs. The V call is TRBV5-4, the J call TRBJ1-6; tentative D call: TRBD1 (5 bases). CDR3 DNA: TGTGCCAGCAGCTTTGCAGGGTACGATTCACCCCTCCACTTT. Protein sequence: CASSFAGYDSPLHF.